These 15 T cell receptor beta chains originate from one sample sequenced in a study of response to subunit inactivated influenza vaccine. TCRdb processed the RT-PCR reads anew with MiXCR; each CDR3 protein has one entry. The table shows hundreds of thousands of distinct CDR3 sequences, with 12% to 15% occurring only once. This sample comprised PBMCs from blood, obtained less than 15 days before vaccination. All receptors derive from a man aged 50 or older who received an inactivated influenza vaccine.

The CDR3 bases are TGTGCCAGCAGCTCGCCCCCGGCAGGCTACGAGCAGTACTTC. Its translation is CASSSPPAGYEQYF. This sequence joins TRBV7-2 and TRBJ2-7; no reliable D call. V lost 4 bases and J 3 bases, leaving 13 bases between the germline ends. The CDR3 runs to 14 residues. CDR1 is SGHTA, CDR2 FQGNSA, per germline.

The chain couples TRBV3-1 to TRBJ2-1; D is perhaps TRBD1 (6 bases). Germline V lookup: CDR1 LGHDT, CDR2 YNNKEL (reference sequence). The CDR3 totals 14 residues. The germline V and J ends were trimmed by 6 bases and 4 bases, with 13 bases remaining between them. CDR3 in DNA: TGTGCCAGCAGTAACAGGGCGCGATACAATGAGCAGTTCTTC. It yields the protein CASSNRARYNEQFF.

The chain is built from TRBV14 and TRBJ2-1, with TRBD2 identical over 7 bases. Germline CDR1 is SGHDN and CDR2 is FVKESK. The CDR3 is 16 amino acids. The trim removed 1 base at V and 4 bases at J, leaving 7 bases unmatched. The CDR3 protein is CASSQVAASGYNEQFF. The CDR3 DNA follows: TGTGCCAGCAGCCAAGTCGCGGCTAGCGGATACAATGAGCAGTTCTTC.

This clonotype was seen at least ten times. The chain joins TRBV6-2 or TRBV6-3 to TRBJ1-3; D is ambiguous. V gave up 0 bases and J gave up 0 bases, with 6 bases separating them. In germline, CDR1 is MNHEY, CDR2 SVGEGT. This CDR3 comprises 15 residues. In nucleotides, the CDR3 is TGTGCCAGCAGTTACTCGCCCTTCTCTGGAAACACCATATATTTT. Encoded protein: CASSYSPFSGNTIYF.

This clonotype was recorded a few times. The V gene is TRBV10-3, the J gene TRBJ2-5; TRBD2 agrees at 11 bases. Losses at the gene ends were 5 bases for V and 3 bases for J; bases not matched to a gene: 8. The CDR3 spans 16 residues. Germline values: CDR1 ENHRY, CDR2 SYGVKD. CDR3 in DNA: TGTGCCATCAGTTTTGGGCCGACTAGCGGGGAAGAGACCCAGTACTTC. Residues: CAISFGPTSGEETQYF.

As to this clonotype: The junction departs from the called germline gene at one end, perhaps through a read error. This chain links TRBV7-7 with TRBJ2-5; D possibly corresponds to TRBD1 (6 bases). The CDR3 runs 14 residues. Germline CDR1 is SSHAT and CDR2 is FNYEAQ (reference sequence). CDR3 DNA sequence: TGTGCTAGCAGCTTAGTGGGGGCCGGGGAGACCCAGTACTTC. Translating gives CASSLVGAGETQYF.

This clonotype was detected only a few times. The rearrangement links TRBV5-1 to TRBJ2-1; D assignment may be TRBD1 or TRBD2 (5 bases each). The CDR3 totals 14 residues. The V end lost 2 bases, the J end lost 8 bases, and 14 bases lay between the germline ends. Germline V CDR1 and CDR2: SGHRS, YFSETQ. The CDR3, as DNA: TGCGCCAGCAGCTTCCTGTTGAGGGGCGATGAGCAGTTCTTC. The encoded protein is CASSFLLRGDEQFF.

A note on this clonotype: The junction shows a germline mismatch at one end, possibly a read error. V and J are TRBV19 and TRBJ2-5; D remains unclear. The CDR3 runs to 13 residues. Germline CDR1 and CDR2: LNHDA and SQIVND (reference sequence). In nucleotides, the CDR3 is TGTGCCAGTAGTATTGGGCCCCAAGCGACCCAGTACTTC. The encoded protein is CASSIGPQATQYF.

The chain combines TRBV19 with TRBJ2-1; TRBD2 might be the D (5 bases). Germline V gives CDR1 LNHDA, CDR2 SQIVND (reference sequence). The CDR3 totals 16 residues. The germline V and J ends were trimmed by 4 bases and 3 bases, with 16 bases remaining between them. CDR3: CASSTGLKYNYNEQFF. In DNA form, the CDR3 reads TGTGCCAGTAGTACCGGACTGAAATACAACTACAATGAGCAGTTCTTC.

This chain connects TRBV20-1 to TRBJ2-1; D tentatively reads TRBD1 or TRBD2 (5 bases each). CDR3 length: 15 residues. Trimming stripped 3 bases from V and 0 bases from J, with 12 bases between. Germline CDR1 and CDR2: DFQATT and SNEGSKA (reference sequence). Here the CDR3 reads CSARGTSSSYNEQFF. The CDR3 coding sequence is TGCAGTGCTAGGGGGACCTCAAGCTCCTACAATGAGCAGTTCTTC.

CDR3 DNA sequence: TGTGCCAGCTCACCAAGGTCGGCGGGAGACGAGCAGTACTTC. Translation gives CASSPRSAGDEQYF. V usage is TRBV18 and J usage is TRBJ2-7, with 7 bases fitting TRBD2. Germline V gene data show CDR1 as KGHSH and CDR2 as LQKENI. Trimming took 2 bases from V and 5 from J; bases not matched to a gene: 6. The CDR3 is 14 amino acids.

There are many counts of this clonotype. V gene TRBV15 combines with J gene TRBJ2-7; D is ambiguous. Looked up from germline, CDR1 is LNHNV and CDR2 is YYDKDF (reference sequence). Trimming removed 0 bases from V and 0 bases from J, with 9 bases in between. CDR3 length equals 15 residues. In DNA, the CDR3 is TGTGCCACCAGCAGAGATCAGGCCTCCTCCTACGAGCAGTACTTC. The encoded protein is CATSRDQASSYEQYF.

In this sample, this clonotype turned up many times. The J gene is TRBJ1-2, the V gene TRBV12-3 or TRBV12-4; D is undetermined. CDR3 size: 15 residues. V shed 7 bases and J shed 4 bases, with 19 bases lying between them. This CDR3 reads CASTRVDRFVYGYTF. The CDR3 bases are TGTGCCAGCACCCGAGTGGACCGGTTTGTCTATGGCTACACCTTC.

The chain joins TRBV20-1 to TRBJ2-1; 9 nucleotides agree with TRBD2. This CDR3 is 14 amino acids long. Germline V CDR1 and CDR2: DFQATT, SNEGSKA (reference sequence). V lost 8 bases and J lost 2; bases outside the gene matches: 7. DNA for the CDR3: TGCAGTTCAAGGGCTAGCGGGACCTACAATGAGCAGTTCTTC. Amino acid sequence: CSSRASGTYNEQFF.

CDR3 sequence (DNA): TGCAGTGCTAGAGATTCCGAGGGGGCAGGTGAAAAACTGTTTTTT. Translation: CSARDSEGAGEKLFF. The chain is built from TRBV20-1 and TRBJ1-4, with TRBD1 matching 7 bases. This CDR3 contains 15 residues. Germline V gives CDR1 DFQATT, CDR2 SNEGSKA (reference sequence). V was pared by 0 bases and J by 7 bases, with 8 bases of the junction left unmatched.